Presented here are 10 T cell receptor beta chains from one specimen sequenced in a study of neoadjuvant nivolumab and ipilimumab in lung cancer (dated by TCRdb to 2018 to 2021). The library was made by the immunoSEQ multiplex PCR assay. TCRdb limited this immuneACCESS table to in-frame rearrangements with V and J called. A share of clones is missing; checked studies link under half to unresolved V genes, and the rest is unexplained. Present in this sample are approximately 40,000 clones, roughly 89% of which were seen just once. Approximately 3.5% of the sample rests with the top ten. The meaning of the sample's time point label: pretherapy, before neoadjuvant immune checkpoint inhibitors. The source material was peripheral blood, sampled before neoadjuvant nivolumab, alone or with ipilimumab. The receptors shown here come from an adult with non-small cell lung cancer.

This chain connects TRBV5-1 to TRBJ2-3; D is unresolved. V was trimmed by 4 bases and J by 1 base, leaving 7 bases between them. Germline V gives CDR1 SGHRS, CDR2 YFSETQ. This CDR3 comprises 13 residues. This CDR3 reads CASSPDGTDTQYF. In DNA form, the CDR3 reads TGCGCCAGCAGCCCAGACGGCACAGATACGCAGTATTTT.

V gene TRBV10-3 combines with J gene TRBJ1-5, with 8 positions matching TRBD1. CDR3 length: 13 residues. Germline CDR1 and CDR2: ENHRY and SYGVKD. V lost 2 bases, J lost 7 bases, and 1 base stayed unmatched. The CDR3 DNA reads TGTGCCATCAGTGAGGGACAGGGCCAGCCCCAGCATTTT. It codes for CAISEGQGQPQHF.

This chain connects TRBV2 to TRBJ2-7; D gene uncertain. This CDR3 is built from 11 residues. Germline V gene lookup returns CDR1 SNHLY and CDR2 FYNNEI. V lost 6 bases, J lost 2 bases, and 5 bases lay in between. CDR3 region: CASRETYEQYF. The CDR3 bases are TGTGCCAGCAGGGAGACCTACGAGCAGTACTTC.

The chain couples TRBV7-8 to TRBJ2-7; D is undetermined. V lost 2 bases and J 2 bases, leaving 10 bases between the germline ends. Germline V lookup: CDR1 SGHVS, CDR2 FQNEAQ. The length of the CDR3 is 14 residues. CDR3 sequence: CASSLSTQAYEQYF. As DNA, the CDR3 is TGTGCCAGCAGCTTATCCACCCAGGCCTACGAGCAGTACTTC. Full variable domain (remainder filled in from reference TRBV7-8 and TRBJ2-7): GAGVSQSPRYKVAKRGQDVALRCDPISGHVSLFWYQQALGQGPEFLTYFQNEAQLDKSGLPSDRFFAERPEGSVSTLKIQRTQQEDSAVYLCASSLSTQAYEQYFGPGTRLTVT.

The chain employs TRBV30 and TRBJ2-7, with TRBD2 matching over 7 bases. V was pared by 0 bases and J by 5 bases, with 4 bases of the junction left unmatched. The germline V gene has CDR1 GTSNPN and CDR2 SVGIG (reference sequence). This CDR3 spans 13 amino acids. The DNA of the CDR3 is TGTGCCTGGAGTGTACTGGCGGGAGACGAGCAGTACTTC. This codes for CAWSVLAGDEQYF.

This chain joins TRBV19 and TRBJ1-1; D not certain. This CDR3 is built from 14 residues. Germline loops: CDR1 LNHDA, CDR2 SQIVND (reference sequence). V lost 3 bases and J lost 1, with 9 bases in between. As DNA, the CDR3 is TGTGCCAGTAGTATCCAACATCAGAACACTGAAGCTTTCTTT. Its translation: CASSIQHQNTEAFF. Full variable domain (rest looked up from reference TRBV19 and TRBJ1-1): DGGITQSPKYLFRKEGQNVTLSCEQNLNHDAMYWYRQDPGQGLRLIYYSQIVNDFQKGDIAEGYSVSREKKESFPLTVTSAQKNPTAFYLCASSIQHQNTEAFFGQGTRLTVV.

V and J are TRBV7-9 and TRBJ1-2; 12 positions agree with TRBD1. Per the germline V gene, CDR1 is SEHNR and CDR2 is FQNEAQ (reference sequence). The ends lost 4 bases at V and 8 bases at J; junction bases unmatched: 5. The length of the CDR3 is 14 residues. CDR3 protein: CASSYGTGGYGYTF. CDR3 DNA sequence: TGTGCCAGCAGCTACGGGACAGGGGGCTACGGCTACACCTTC.

This clone was detected only once. This sequence joins TRBV5-1 and TRBJ2-2; 12 positions match TRBD1. V gave up 5 bases and J gave up 6 bases; unmatched junction bases: 8. Germline assignment: CDR1 SGHRS and CDR2 YFSETQ. The CDR3 is 16 amino acids. The CDR3 bases are TGCGCCAGCAGTACCGGGACAGGGGGCATGGCCGGGGAGCTGTTTTTT. Encoded protein: CASSTGTGGMAGELFF. Filled out from reference TRBV5-1 and TRBJ2-2, the complete variable domain reads KAGVTQTPRYLIKTRGQQVTLSCSPISGHRSVSWYQQTPGQGLQFLFEYFSETQRNKGNFPGRFSGRQFSNSRSEMNVSTLELGDSALYLCASSTGTGGMAGELFFGEGSRLTVL.

V and J are TRBV25-1 and TRBJ1-5; 10 bases are a match to TRBD1. Per germline, CDR1 MGHDK and CDR2 SYGVNS. Trimming cost V 3 bases and J 4 bases; bases outside gene matches: 3. The CDR3 runs 15 residues. CDR3 DNA sequence: TGTGCCAGCAGTGAGACGGGACAGGGGAATCAGCCCCAGCATTTT. It codes for CASSETGQGNQPQHF.

V and J are TRBV5-1 and TRBJ2-3, with TRBD2 matching over 16 bases. The CDR3 contains 18 residues. Germline assignment: CDR1 SGHRS and CDR2 YFSETQ. V was clipped by 3 bases and J by 3 bases; unmatched bases: 7. The CDR3 region is CASSSPGTSGRVTDTQYF. The DNA for the CDR3 is TGCGCCAGCAGCTCACCCGGGACTAGCGGGAGGGTGACAGATACGCAGTATTTT. Combining the CDR3 with reference TRBV5-1 and TRBJ2-3 gives the whole variable domain KAGVTQTPRYLIKTRGQQVTLSCSPISGHRSVSWYQQTPGQGLQFLFEYFSETQRNKGNFPGRFSGRQFSNSRSEMNVSTLELGDSALYLCASSSPGTSGRVTDTQYFGPGTRLTVL.